This T cell receptor beta chain was identified during a study of T cells in Graves' hyperthyroidism and ophthalmopathy. About this clonotype: Its antigen is not known.

From RNA transcripts, TCR beta CDR3 regions were amplified. HTBI primers were used for first-round RT-PCR of the TCR CDR3. TCRdb ran MiXCR on the multiplex PCR reads and lists one entry per CDR3 protein. Among roughly 840,000 distinct CDR3 sequences listed, more than 30% were seen once. CDR3 length equals 15 residues. Trimming stripped 7 bases from V and 4 bases from J, with 20 bases between. Germline CDR1 reads MNHEY; CDR2 reads SVGEGT. Findings and limits, study-wide: Blood held most thyroid clonotypes expanded above 0.001 frequency. From stable hyperthyroidism, ophthalmopathy was separated by a 13 V-J model.

Using around 10 ml of fresh peripheral blood, PBMCs were prepared. The J gene is TRBJ2-7, the V gene TRBV6-2 or TRBV6-3; D is undetermined. Sample: blood. This sequence was found in a man between 18 and 35 years old with Graves' hyperthyroidism. CDR3 residues: CASTSNPPGKYEQYF. The DNA for the CDR3 is TGTGCCAGCACCTCGAATCCTCCCGGCAAATACGAGCAGTACTTC.